This paragraph reports one T cell receptor (beta chain). This entry is derived from a study of OX40 agonist ivuxolimab in advanced cancers. V dropped 0 bases and J dropped 10 bases, with 13 bases sitting between them. There are 14 residues in the CDR3. Germline V gene sequence: CDR1 MGHRA, CDR2 YSYEKL. Method: immunoSEQ multiplex PCR; TCRdb's copy keeps in-frame clones and lacks some. In the table there are approximately 77,000 clones, over 80% of which are singletons. The sequence was obtained from an adult with an advanced solid tumor such as melanoma, head and neck, liver or kidney cancer. This sample comprised CD4+ or CD8+ T cells sorted from blood, obtained in a trial of the OX40 agonist ivuxolimab. The chain joins TRBV4-1 to TRBJ2-1; the D gene is possibly TRBD2 (5 bases). For the CDR3, the DNA is TGCGCCAGCAGCCAAGATCCTAGAGAGCGGGAGCAGTTCTTC. Its translation: CASSQDPREREQFF.